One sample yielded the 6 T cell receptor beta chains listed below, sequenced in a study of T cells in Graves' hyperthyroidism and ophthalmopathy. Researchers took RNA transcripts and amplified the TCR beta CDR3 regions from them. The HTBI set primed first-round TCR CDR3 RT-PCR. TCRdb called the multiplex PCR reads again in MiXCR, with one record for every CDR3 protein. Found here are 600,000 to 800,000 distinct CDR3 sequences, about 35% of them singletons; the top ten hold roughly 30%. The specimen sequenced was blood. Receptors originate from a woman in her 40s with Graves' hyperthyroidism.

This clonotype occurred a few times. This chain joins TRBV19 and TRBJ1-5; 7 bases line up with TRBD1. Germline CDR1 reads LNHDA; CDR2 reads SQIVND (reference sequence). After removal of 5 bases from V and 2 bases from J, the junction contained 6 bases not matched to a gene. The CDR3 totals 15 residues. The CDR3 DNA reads TGTGCCAGTAGTGACACAGGGGCAGGCAATCAGCCCCAGCATTTT. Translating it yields CASSDTGAGNQPQHF.

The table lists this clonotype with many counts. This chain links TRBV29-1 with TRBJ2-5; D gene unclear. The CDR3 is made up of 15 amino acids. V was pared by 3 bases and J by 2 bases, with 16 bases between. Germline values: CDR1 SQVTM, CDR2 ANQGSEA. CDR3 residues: CSVDRTSLAQETQYF. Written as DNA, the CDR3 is TGCAGCGTTGACCGCACGAGCCTTGCTCAAGAGACCCAGTACTTC. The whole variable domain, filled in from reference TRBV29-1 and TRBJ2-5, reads SAVISQKPSRDICQRGTSLTIQCQVDSQVTMMFWYRQQPGQSLTLIATANQGSEATYESGFVIDKFPISRPNLTFSTLTVSNMSPEDSSIYLCSVDRTSLAQETQYFGPGTRLLVL.

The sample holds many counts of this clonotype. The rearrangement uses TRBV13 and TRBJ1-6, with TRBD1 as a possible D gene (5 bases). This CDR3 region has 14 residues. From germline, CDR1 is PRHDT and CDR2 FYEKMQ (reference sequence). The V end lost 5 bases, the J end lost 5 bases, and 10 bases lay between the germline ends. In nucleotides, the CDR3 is TGTGCCAGCAGCCGCCGACAGCATAATTCACCCCTCCACTTT. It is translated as CASSRRQHNSPLHF.

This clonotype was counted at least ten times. Here the CDR3 DNA reads TGCGCCAGCAGTGTTTCGGGGGATCCCTATGGCTACACCTTC. Protein sequence: CASSVSGDPYGYTF. The V gene is TRBV10-2, the J gene TRBJ1-2; TRBD1 is a possible D gene (5 bases). This CDR3 spans 14 amino acids. V was cut by 4 bases and J by 4 bases, with 13 bases left in between. The germline gives CDR1 WSHSY, CDR2 SAAADI.

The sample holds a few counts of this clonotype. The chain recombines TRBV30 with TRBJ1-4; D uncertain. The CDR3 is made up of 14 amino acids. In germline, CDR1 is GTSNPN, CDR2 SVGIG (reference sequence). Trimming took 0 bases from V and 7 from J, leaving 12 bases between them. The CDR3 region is CAWSVPRWGEKLFF. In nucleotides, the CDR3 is TGTGCCTGGAGTGTACCCAGGTGGGGTGAAAAACTGTTTTTT.

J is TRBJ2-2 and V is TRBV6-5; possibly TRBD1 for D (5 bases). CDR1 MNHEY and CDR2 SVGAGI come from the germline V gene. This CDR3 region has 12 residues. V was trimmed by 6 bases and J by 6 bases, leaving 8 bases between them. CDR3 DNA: TGTGCCAGCAGGACAGAGTCCGGGGAGCTGTTTTTT. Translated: CASRTESGELFF.